This T cell receptor beta chain was identified in a study of blood T cell repertoires in COVID-19. The overall study: Acute and convalescent COVID-19 specimens originated in the United States, Italy and Spain. Nucleic acid was either cDNA or gDNA, and it came from T cells, B-cell-depleted T cells, or PBMCs.

The CDR3 spans 13 residues. Germline CDR1 and CDR2: LGHNA and YSLEER. V was clipped by 4 bases and J by 11 bases; unmatched bases: 5. Original data processing: Reference gene primers were amplified, and this amplification served to estimate nucleated cell counts. The assay was immunoSEQ multiplex PCR, and TCRdb's table has in-frame clones only and misses some. The DNA gave D and trimming, while V, J and clone size come from that table. Of about 190,000 clones listed, roughly nine tenths were seen once; the top ten hold around 1.9%. The source of this sequence is a man in his 70s with active or convalescent COVID-19. Sequences were obtained from peripheral blood. The chain couples TRBV4-3 to TRBJ2-1, with 10 bases that match TRBD2. Written as DNA, the CDR3 is TGCGCCAGCAGCCGCAATAGCGGGGGGAAGCAGTTCTTC. Amino acid sequence: CASSRNSGGKQFF.